This T cell receptor beta chain emerged from a study of Graves' ophthalmopathy and Graves' hyperthyroidism. The sequenced template was RNA, covering the TCR beta CDR3 region. HTBI-primed first-round RT-PCR preceded second-round multiplex PCR. TCRdb fed the multiplex PCR reads into MiXCR, producing one record per CDR3 protein. The data show about 50,000 distinct CDR3 sequences, with approximately 47% seen just once and over 4% held by the top ten. CDR3 length: 15 amino acids. The germline V gene encodes CDR1 MRHNA and CDR2 SNTAGT. V lost 3 bases and J lost 1, with 9 bases in between. The starting material, 10 ml of fresh peripheral blood, provided the PBMCs. The table lists this clonotype with many counts.

The sequence was obtained from an adult woman with Graves' ophthalmopathy. Sequenced sample: peripheral blood. This chain uses TRBV6-4 with TRBJ2-2; TRBD2 might be the D (5 bases). CDR3 residues: CASSEDFLNTGELFF. DNA for the CDR3: TGTGCCAGCAGTGAGGACTTTTTGAACACCGGGGAGCTGTTTTTT.